Following are 7 T cell receptor beta chains from one sample sequenced in a study of PD-L1 blockade in urothelial cancer. As to time point: pretreatment peripheral blood. Sequencing used immunoSEQ multiplex PCR; TCRdb keeps in-frame clones, though not all of them. This sample has 55,000 to 75,000 clones, with roughly four fifths found just once. Material: PBMCs, obtained around atezolizumab (anti-PD-L1) treatment. The receptors come from a man in his 70s with urothelial cancer.

This clone has more than one count but fewer than ten. This chain links TRBV7-3 with TRBJ2-3; TRBD1 matches at 8 bases. J gave up 3 bases and V 5 bases, and 7 bases lay outside the gene matches. This CDR3 comprises 15 residues. Germline loops: CDR1 SGHTA, CDR2 FQGTGA. In DNA, the CDR3 is TGTGCCAGCAGCCCCGTGGGGACAGGTACAGATACGCAGTATTTT. Encoded protein: CASSPVGTGTDTQYF.

This chain connects TRBV5-8 to TRBJ1-2; 8 positions match TRBD1. The CDR3 runs 16 residues. V lost 2 bases to trimming and J lost 5 bases; unmatched junction nucleotides: 11. CDR1 is SGHTS and CDR2 is YDEGEE in the germline V gene. The CDR3 here is CASSLLTGGHKYGYTF. The DNA for the CDR3 is TGTGCCAGCAGCTTACTCACAGGGGGTCATAAGTATGGCTACACCTTC.

V gene TRBV6-1 combines with J gene TRBJ1-4; TRBD1 aligns across 8 bases. The ends lost 3 bases at V and 4 bases at J; junction bases unmatched: 10. There are 17 residues in the CDR3. In germline, CDR1 is MNHNS, CDR2 SASEGT. CDR3 protein: CASSDVGQASINEKLFF. In nucleotides, the CDR3 is TGTGCCAGCAGTGACGTGGGACAGGCCTCGATTAATGAAAAACTGTTTTTT.

V usage is TRBV5-1 and J usage is TRBJ1-1; the D gene is possibly TRBD1 (6 bases). This CDR3 comprises 17 residues. Trimming took 1 base from V and 5 from J, leaving 21 bases between them. Germline values: CDR1 SGHRS, CDR2 YFSETQ. CDR3 sequence reads: CASSLRLRTEDGTEAFF. In nucleotides, the CDR3 is TGCGCCAGCAGCTTGCGATTAAGGACAGAGGACGGTACTGAAGCTTTCTTT.

The CDR3 DNA reads TGTGCCATCAGTGAATCTAGCGGGAGGTATTATGAGCAGTACTTC. As protein: CAISESSGRYYEQYF. The chain links TRBV10-3 to TRBJ2-7; the match to TRBD2 covers 11 bases. Germline CDR1 ENHRY, CDR2 SYGVKD. V was clipped by 3 bases and J by 7 bases; unmatched bases: 8. The CDR3 has 15 amino acids.

The chain couples TRBV28 to TRBJ1-4; TRBD1 might be the D (6 bases). Germline V CDR1 and CDR2: MDHEN, SYDVKM. The V gene lost 9 bases and the J gene lost 4 bases, with 12 bases spanning the gap. CDR3 length: 13 amino acids. CDR3 loop: CASKQGFNEKLFF. The CDR3 DNA is TGTGCCAGTAAGCAGGGGTTTAATGAAAAACTGTTTTTT.

V gene TRBV6-6 combines with J gene TRBJ2-7; weak D call: TRBD2 (5 bases). Germline assignment: CDR1 MNHNY and CDR2 SVGAGI (reference sequence). CDR3 size: 12 residues. Trimming cost V 10 bases and J 0 bases, with 10 bases left between them. CDR3 in DNA: TGTGCCACCTCCCGGGGCTCCTACGAGCAGTACTTC. Residues: CATSRGSYEQYF.